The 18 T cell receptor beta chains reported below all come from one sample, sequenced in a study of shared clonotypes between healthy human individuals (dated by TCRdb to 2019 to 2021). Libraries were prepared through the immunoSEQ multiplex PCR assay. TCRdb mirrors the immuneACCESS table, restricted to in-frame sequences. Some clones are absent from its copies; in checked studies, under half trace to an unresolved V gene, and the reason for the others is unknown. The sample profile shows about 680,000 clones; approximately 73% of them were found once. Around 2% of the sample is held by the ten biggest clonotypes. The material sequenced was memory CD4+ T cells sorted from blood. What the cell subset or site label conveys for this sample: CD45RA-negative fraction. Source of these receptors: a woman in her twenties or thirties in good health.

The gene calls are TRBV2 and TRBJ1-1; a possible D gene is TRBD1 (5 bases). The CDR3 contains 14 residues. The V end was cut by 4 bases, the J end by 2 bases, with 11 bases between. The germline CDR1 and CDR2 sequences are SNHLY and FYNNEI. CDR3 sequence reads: CASSVQGGNTEAFF. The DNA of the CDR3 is TGTGCCAGCAGTGTCCAGGGAGGAAACACTGAAGCTTTCTTT.

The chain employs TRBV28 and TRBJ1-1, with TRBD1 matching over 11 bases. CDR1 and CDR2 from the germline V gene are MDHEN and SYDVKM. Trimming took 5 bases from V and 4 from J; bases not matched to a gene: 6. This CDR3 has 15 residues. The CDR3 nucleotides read TGTGCCAGCAGTCCCGGACAGGGGGCGGTCACTGAAGCTTTCTTT. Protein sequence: CASSPGQGAVTEAFF. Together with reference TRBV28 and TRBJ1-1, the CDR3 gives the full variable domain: DVKVTQSSRYLVKRTGEKVFLECVQDMDHENMFWYRQDPGLGLRLIYFSYDVKMKEKGDIPEGYSVSREKKERFSLILESASTNQTSMYLCASSPGQGAVTEAFFGQGTRLTVV.

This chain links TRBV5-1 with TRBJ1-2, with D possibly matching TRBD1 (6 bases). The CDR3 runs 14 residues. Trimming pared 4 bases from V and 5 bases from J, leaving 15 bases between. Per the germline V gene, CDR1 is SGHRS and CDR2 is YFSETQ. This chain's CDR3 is CASSAGTIQYGYTF. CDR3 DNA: TGCGCCAGCAGCGCCGGGACAATTCAGTATGGCTACACCTTC.

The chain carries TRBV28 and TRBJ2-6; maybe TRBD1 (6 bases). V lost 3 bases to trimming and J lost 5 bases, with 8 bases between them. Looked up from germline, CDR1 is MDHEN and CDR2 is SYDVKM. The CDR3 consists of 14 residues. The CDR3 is CASSFQGRANVLTF. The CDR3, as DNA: TGTGCCAGCAGTTTCCAGGGGAGGGCCAACGTCCTGACTTTC.

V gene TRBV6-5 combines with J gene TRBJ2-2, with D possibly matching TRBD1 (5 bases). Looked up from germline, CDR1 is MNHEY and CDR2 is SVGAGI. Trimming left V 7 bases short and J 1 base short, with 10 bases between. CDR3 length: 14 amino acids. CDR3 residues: CASTNTGNTGELFF. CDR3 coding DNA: TGTGCCAGCACCAATACAGGGAACACCGGGGAGCTGTTTTTT.

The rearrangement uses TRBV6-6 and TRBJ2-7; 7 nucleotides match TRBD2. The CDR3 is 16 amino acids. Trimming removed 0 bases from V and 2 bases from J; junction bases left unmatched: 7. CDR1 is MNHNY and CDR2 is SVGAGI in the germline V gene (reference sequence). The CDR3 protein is CASSYSRLADTYEQYF. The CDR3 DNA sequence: TGTGCCAGCAGTTACTCTCGGCTAGCGGATACCTACGAGCAGTACTTC.

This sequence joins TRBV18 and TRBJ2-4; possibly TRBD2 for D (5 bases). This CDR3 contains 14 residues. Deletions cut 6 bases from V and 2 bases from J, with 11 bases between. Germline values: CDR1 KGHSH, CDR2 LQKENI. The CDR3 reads CASSTSGTKNIQYF. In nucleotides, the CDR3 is TGTGCCAGCTCCACCTCGGGAACCAAAAACATTCAGTACTTC.

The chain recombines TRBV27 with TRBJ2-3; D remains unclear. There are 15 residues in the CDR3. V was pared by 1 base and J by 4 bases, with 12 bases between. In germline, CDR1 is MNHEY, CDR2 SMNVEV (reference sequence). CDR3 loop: CASSLYPALPDTQYF. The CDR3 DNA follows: TGTGCCAGCAGTTTATATCCGGCCCTCCCAGATACGCAGTATTTT.

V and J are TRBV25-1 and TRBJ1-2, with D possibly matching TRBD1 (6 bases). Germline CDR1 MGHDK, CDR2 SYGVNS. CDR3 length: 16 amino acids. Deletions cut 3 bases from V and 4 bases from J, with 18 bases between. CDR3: CASSDSSDRRVYGYTF. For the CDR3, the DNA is TGTGCCAGCAGTGATTCGTCCGACAGGAGAGTCTATGGCTACACCTTC.

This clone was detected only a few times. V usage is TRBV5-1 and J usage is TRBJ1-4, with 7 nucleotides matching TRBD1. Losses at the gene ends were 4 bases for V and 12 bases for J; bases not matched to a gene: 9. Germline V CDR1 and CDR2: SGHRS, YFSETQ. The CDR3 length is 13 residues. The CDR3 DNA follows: TGCGCCAGCAGCGTGGGGACAGTTGGGGAACTGTTTTTT. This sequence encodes CASSVGTVGELFF. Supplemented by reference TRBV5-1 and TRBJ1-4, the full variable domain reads KAGVTQTPRYLIKTRGQQVTLSCSPISGHRSVSWYQQTPGQGLQFLFEYFSETQRNKGNFPGRFSGRQFSNSRSEMNVSTLELGDSALYLCASSVGTVGELFFGSGTQLSVL.

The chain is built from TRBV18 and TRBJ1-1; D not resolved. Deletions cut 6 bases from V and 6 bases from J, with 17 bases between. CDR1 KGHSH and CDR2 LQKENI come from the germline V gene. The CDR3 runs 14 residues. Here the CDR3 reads CASSLRQAAPEAFF. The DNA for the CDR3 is TGTGCCAGCTCTCTAAGGCAGGCTGCACCTGAAGCTTTCTTT.

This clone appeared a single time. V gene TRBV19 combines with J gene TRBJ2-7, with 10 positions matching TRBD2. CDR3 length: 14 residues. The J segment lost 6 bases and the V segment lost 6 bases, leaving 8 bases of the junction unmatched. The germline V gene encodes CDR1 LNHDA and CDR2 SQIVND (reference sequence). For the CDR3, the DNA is TGTGCCAGTAGCGCTAGCGGGAGAGGGGCCGAGCAGTACTTC. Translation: CASSASGRGAEQYF. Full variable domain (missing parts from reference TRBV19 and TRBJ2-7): DGGITQSPKYLFRKEGQNVTLSCEQNLNHDAMYWYRQDPGQGLRLIYYSQIVNDFQKGDIAEGYSVSREKKESFPLTVTSAQKNPTAFYLCASSASGRGAEQYFGPGTRLTVT.

This chain's CDR3 is CASSRQRDSYNEQFF. DNA for the CDR3: TGTGCCAGCAGTCGACAGAGAGACTCCTACAATGAGCAGTTCTTC. The chain recombines TRBV6-6 with TRBJ2-1, with a tentative D call TRBD1 (5 bases). Trimming took 5 bases from V and 0 from J, leaving 11 bases between them. Germline-derived CDR1 and CDR2 are MNHNY and SVGAGI (reference sequence). The CDR3 consists of 15 residues.

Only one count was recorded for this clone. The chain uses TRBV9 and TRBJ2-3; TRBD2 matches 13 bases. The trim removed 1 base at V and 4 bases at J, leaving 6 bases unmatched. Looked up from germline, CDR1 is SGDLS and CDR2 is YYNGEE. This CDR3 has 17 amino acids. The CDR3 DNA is TGTGCCAGCAGCGTAACTAGCGGGAGGGCTGGGGCAGATACGCAGTATTTT. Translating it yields CASSVTSGRAGADTQYF.

CDR3 in amino acids: CAISERTGGSGYTF. CDR3 in DNA: TGTGCCATCAGTGAGAGGACAGGGGGCAGTGGCTACACCTTC. The chain employs TRBV10-3 and TRBJ1-2; TRBD1 matches at 11 bases. This CDR3 contains 14 residues. The trim removed 2 bases at V and 7 bases at J, leaving 3 bases unmatched. Germline assignment: CDR1 ENHRY and CDR2 SYGVKD.

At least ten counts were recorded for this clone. The chain's CDR3 is CASSLGQGSNEQYF. The CDR3 bases are TGTGCCAGCAGCTTAGGACAGGGAAGCAACGAGCAGTACTTC. The chain recombines TRBV7-3 with TRBJ2-7; 8 bases align to TRBD1. Looked up from germline, CDR1 is SGHTA and CDR2 is FQGTGA. V was pared by 2 bases and J by 5 bases, with 5 bases of the junction left unmatched. The CDR3 length is 14 residues. Filled out from reference TRBV7-3 and TRBJ2-7, the complete variable domain reads GAGVSQTPSNKVTEKGKYVELRCDPISGHTALYWYRQSLGQGPEFLIYFQGTGAADDSGLPNDRFFAVRPEGSVSTLKIQRTERGDSAVYLCASSLGQGSNEQYFGPGTRLTVT.

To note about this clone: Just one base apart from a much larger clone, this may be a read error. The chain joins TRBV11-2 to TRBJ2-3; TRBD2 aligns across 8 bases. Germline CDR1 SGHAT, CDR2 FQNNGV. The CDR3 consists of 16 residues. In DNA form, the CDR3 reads TGTGCCAGCAGCCCCCGAGCGGGAGTGAAGACAGATACGCGGTATTTT. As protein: CASSPRAGVKTDTRYF.

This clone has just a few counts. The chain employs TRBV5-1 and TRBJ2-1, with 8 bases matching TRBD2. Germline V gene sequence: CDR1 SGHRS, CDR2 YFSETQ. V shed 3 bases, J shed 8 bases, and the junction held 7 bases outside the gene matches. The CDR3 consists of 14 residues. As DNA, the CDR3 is TGCGCCAGCAGCTCGGGAGGGCCGGGGGATGAGCAGTTCTTC. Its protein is CASSSGGPGDEQFF.